The clone carrying this T cell receptor (beta chain) came up many times. The sample comes from a study of regulatory T cells in long-lasting Graves disease. In the study overall: Less than 3 months of antithyroid drugs had been taken by newly diagnosed Graves' patients.

The authors built TCR beta libraries using iRepertoire HTBI primers and Arm-PCR of CDR3 regions. TCRdb reprocessed the multiplex PCR reads with MiXCR, giving one entry per CDR3 protein. Of more than 450,000 distinct CDR3 sequences listed, 16% are singletons. The CDR3 consists of 12 residues. Per germline, CDR1 SEHNR and CDR2 FQNEAQ (reference sequence). Trimming pared 5 bases from V and 4 bases from J, leaving 6 bases between. Stated time point: newly diagnosed GD, antithyroid drugs for less than 3 months. With RNA extracted from PBMCs as input, the TCR library was made. Recruitment took place at an endocrinology department in Xi'an, China. These data also formed part of another study, on T cells in Graves' hyperthyroidism and ophthalmopathy.

The sequencing here drew on peripheral blood mononuclear cells (PBMCs), taken at new diagnosis, from a patient treated with antithyroid drugs. The source is a man in his forties or fifties with Graves disease. The gene calls are TRBV7-9 and TRBJ1-3; no clear D gene. CDR3 sequence: CASSRQGNTIYF. CDR3 DNA: TGTGCCAGCAGCCGGCAGGGAAACACCATATATTTT. Together with reference TRBV7-9 and TRBJ1-3, the CDR3 gives the full variable domain: DTGVSQNPRHKITKRGQNVTFRCDPISEHNRLYWYRQTLGQGPEFLTYFQNEAQLEKSRLLSDRFSAERPKGSFSTLEIQRTEQGDSAMYLCASSRQGNTIYFGEGSWLTVV.